A selection of T cell receptor beta chains follows, all from one sample in a study of T cells after yellow fever vaccination. In TCRdb, the 5' RACE reads were re-called with MiXCR into one record per CDR3 protein. The data contain around 350,000 distinct CDR3 sequences, more than 9% of them singletons. Sequencing was performed on PBMCs, taken on the day of the first yellow fever vaccination. The receptor set was obtained from a man aged 18 to 29 who received the YFV17D yellow fever vaccine. Each CDR3 is given with its conserved first and last residue. A D gene is named only where the DNA matches it firmly. Not every row has a clone size; where given, it reads once, few, many or a size class.

J	size	V	D	CDR3	DNA
TRBJ1-5	-	TRBV4-3	-	CASSQDLQGYSNQPQHF	TGCGCCAGCAGCCAAGACCTTCAGGGTTATAGCAATCAGCCCCAGCATTTT
TRBJ2-3	-	TRBV27	TRBD2	CACSFWLAGGPDTQYF	TGTGCCTGCAGTTTCTGGCTAGCGGGGGGGCCAGATACGCAGTATTTT
TRBJ1-2	-	TRBV7-9	TRBD1	CASSQGADYGYTF	TGTGCCAGCAGTCAGGGGGCCGACTATGGCTACACCTTC
TRBJ1-2	-	TRBV4-2	-	CASSQEGSSGGYTF	TGTGCCAGCAGCCAAGAGGGATCATCGGGGGGCTACACCTTC
TRBJ2-7	-	TRBV6-1	-	CASSEELRVTQYF	TGTGCCAGCAGTGAAGAACTCAGAGTAACGCAGTACTTC
TRBJ1-1	few	TRBV5-4	-	CASSFYRQAAFF	TGTGCCAGCAGCTTTTATAGACAGGCGGCTTTCTTT
TRBJ1-4	-	TRBV15	-	CATSRGPGFNEKLFF	TGTGCCACCAGCAGAGGTCCGGGATTCAATGAAAAACTGTTTTTT
TRBJ2-3	few	TRBV4-2	TRBD2	CASSQGIGPSGRLTSTDTQYF	TGTGCCAGCAGCCAAGGCATTGGGCCTAGCGGGCGCCTCACTAGCACAGATACGCAGTATTTT
TRBJ2-1	few	TRBV12-3/TRBV12-4	-	CASSLGFGQFF	TGTGCCAGCAGTTTGGGATTTGGGCAGTTCTTC
TRBJ2-7	few	TRBV12-3/TRBV12-4	-	CASSSDSSSYEQYF	TGTGCCAGCAGCTCCGACAGCAGCTCCTACGAGCAGTACTTC
TRBJ2-3	-	TRBV7-2	-	CASGRFTDTQYF	TGTGCCAGCGGCAGGTTCACAGATACGCAGTATTTT
TRBJ1-3	few	TRBV7-2	-	CASSQGRGASSGNTIYF	TGTGCCAGCAGCCAGGGGCGGGGGGCCAGCTCTGGAAACACCATATATTTT
TRBJ2-7	few	TRBV4-2	-	CASSQEWRAYEQYF	TGTGCCAGCAGCCAAGAGTGGAGGGCCTACGAGCAGTACTTC
TRBJ2-7	-	TRBV6-1	TRBD1	CASRKGTGAYEQYF	TGTGCCAGCAGGAAGGGTACAGGGGCCTACGAGCAGTACTTC
TRBJ2-5	many	TRBV7-8	TRBD2	CASSQRPSSGVKETQYF	TGTGCCAGCAGCCAACGCCCCTCTAGCGGGGTAAAGGAGACCCAGTACTTC
TRBJ2-5	few	TRBV5-1	-	CASSLFLARGGETQYF	TGCGCCAGCAGCTTGTTCCTAGCCCGAGGCGGAGAGACCCAGTACTTC
TRBJ1-5	-	TRBV12-3/TRBV12-4	-	CASTKGQRNQPQHF	TGTGCCAGCACCAAAGGGCAGCGCAATCAGCCCCAGCATTTT
TRBJ2-7	few	TRBV11-1	TRBD1	CASTPPGPSEGQGSSYEQYF	TGTGCCAGCACCCCCCCAGGCCCCTCCGAGGGACAGGGGAGCTCCTACGAGCAGTACTTC
TRBJ2-2	-	TRBV6-1	TRBD1	CASRGQGPSGELFF	TGTGCCAGCCGGGGACAGGGGCCGTCGGGGGAGCTGTTTTTT
TRBJ2-5	-	TRBV20-1	-	CSARDRGAETQYF	TGCAGTGCTAGAGATCGGGGGGCGGAGACCCAGTACTTC
TRBJ2-5	many	TRBV20-1	-	CSARDTPVRETQYF	TGCAGTGCTAGGGACACCCCAGTTAGGGAGACCCAGTACTTC
TRBJ2-7	-	TRBV30	TRBD1	CAWSVQDRAYEQYF	TGCGCCTGGAGTGTACAAGACAGGGCATACGAGCAGTACTTC
TRBJ2-7	-	TRBV20-1	-	CSASRAKGRIEQYF	TGCAGTGCTAGTAGGGCCAAGGGTCGAATCGAGCAGTACTTC
TRBJ2-3	many	TRBV6-2/TRBV6-3	-	CASSPGADTQYF	TGTGCCAGCTCCCCGGGAGCAGATACGCAGTATTTT
TRBJ2-3	-	TRBV18	-	CASSPTGIFTDTQYF	TGTGCCAGCTCACCTACCGGGATCTTCACAGATACGCAGTATTTT
TRBJ2-3	-	TRBV29-1	TRBD2	CSVDKTSGTDTQYF	TGCAGCGTTGATAAGACTAGCGGCACAGATACGCAGTATTTT
TRBJ1-1	-	TRBV7-6	-	CASSLGGDKNTEAFF	TGTGCCAGCAGCTTAGGGGGAGACAAGAACACTGAAGCTTTCTTT
TRBJ2-1	few	TRBV5-1	TRBD2	CASSLTSVNYNEQFF	TGCGCCAGCAGCTTAACTAGCGTGAACTACAATGAGCAGTTCTTC
TRBJ1-5	many	TRBV7-9	TRBD1	CASSRDSSNQPQHF	TGTGCCAGCAGCCGGGACAGTAGCAATCAGCCCCAGCATTTT
TRBJ1-1	-	TRBV9	-	CASSSRQAGTEAFF	TGTGCCAGCAGCTCCAGACAGGCGGGCACTGAAGCTTTCTTT
TRBJ2-5	few	TRBV7-8	TRBD2	CASSLASGGGLARETQYF	TGTGCCAGCAGCTTAGCGTCGGGGGGGGGACTAGCGCGCGAGACCCAGTACTTC
TRBJ2-7	-	TRBV20-1	TRBD2	CSARDQRGLDYEQYF	TGCAGTGCTAGAGATCAGCGGGGTCTAGATTACGAGCAGTACTTC
TRBJ1-1	few	TRBV11-2	-	CASSPAGKNTEAFF	TGTGCCAGCAGCCCGGCAGGGAAAAACACTGAAGCTTTCTTT
TRBJ1-3	few	TRBV4-1	-	CASSQEGWLEAYSGNTIYF	TGCGCCAGCAGCCAAGAAGGGTGGCTGGAGGCCTACTCTGGAAACACCATATATTTT
TRBJ2-7	-	TRBV6-2/TRBV6-3	-	CASSPRLGDSAYEQYF	TGTGCCAGCAGTCCGAGACTCGGCGACAGCGCCTACGAGCAGTACTTC
TRBJ2-2	-	TRBV18	-	CASSPASTGELFF	TGTGCCAGCTCACCTGCCAGCACCGGGGAGCTGTTTTTT
TRBJ2-2	-	TRBV4-1	-	CASSHPQGGGTGELFF	TGCGCCAGCAGCCACCCACAGGGGGGGGGCACCGGGGAGCTGTTTTTT
TRBJ2-3	few	TRBV5-5	TRBD2	CASSTLAGGQDTQYF	TGTGCCAGCAGCACCCTAGCGGGGGGGCAAGATACGCAGTATTTT
TRBJ2-5	-	TRBV4-3	-	CASSQGQKETQYF	TGCGCCAGCAGCCAGGGCCAGAAAGAGACCCAGTACTTC
TRBJ2-3	once	TRBV18	-	CASSPPGYQTDTQYF	TGTGCCAGCTCACCACCGGGCTATCAAACAGATACGCAGTATTTT
TRBJ1-1	many	TRBV6-1	-	CASSQGIDTEAFF	TGTGCCAGCAGCCAGGGGATCGACACTGAAGCTTTCTTT
TRBJ1-5	-	TRBV19	-	CASSIRGDYSNQPQHF	TGTGCCAGTAGTATTCGAGGGGATTATAGCAATCAGCCCCAGCATTTT
TRBJ2-3	-	TRBV28	-	CASSQWRQTLEDTQYF	TGTGCCAGCAGCCAATGGCGACAGACTCTCGAGGATACGCAGTATTTT
TRBJ1-5	-	TRBV19	-	CASRGEVAQHF	TGTGCCAGTAGGGGCGAGGTGGCCCAGCATTTT
TRBJ2-5	many	TRBV5-1	TRBD2	CASSLTAGGETQYF	TGCGCCAGCAGCTTGACAGCCGGGGGGGAGACCCAGTACTTC
TRBJ1-6	-	TRBV7-2	TRBD1	CASSTRDRADSPLHF	TGTGCCAGCAGCACCCGGGACAGGGCTGACTCACCCCTCCACTTT
TRBJ2-2	-	TRBV6-1	TRBD2	CASKVAGGVGELFF	TGTGCCAGCAAAGTAGCGGGGGGGGTCGGGGAGCTGTTTTTT
TRBJ1-6	few	TRBV4-3	TRBD1	CASSQEMGQGASPLHF	TGCGCCAGCAGCCAAGAAATGGGACAGGGGGCATCACCCCTCCACTTT
TRBJ2-2	few	TRBV4-2	-	CASSQEITGELFF	TGTGCCAGCAGCCAAGAAATCACCGGGGAGCTGTTTTTT
TRBJ2-3	many	TRBV4-3	TRBD2	CASSQGDILADTQYF	TGCGCCAGCAGCCAAGGGGATATACTAGCGGATACGCAGTATTTT
TRBJ2-3	-	TRBV20-1	TRBD2	CSALSGGAKDTQYF	TGCAGTGCTCTGAGCGGGGGGGCCAAAGATACGCAGTATTTT
TRBJ2-4	few	TRBV12-3/TRBV12-4	TRBD1	CASRGQGAKNIQYF	TGTGCCAGCAGGGGACAGGGTGCCAAAAACATTCAGTACTTC
TRBJ2-5	-	TRBV20-1	-	CSARDSSRGGETQYF	TGCAGTGCTAGAGATTCCTCCCGGGGTGGGGAGACCCAGTACTTC
TRBJ2-6	-	TRBV7-9	TRBD1	CASSSADRTSGANVLTF	TGTGCCAGCAGCTCGGCGGACAGGACCTCTGGGGCCAACGTCCTGACTTTC